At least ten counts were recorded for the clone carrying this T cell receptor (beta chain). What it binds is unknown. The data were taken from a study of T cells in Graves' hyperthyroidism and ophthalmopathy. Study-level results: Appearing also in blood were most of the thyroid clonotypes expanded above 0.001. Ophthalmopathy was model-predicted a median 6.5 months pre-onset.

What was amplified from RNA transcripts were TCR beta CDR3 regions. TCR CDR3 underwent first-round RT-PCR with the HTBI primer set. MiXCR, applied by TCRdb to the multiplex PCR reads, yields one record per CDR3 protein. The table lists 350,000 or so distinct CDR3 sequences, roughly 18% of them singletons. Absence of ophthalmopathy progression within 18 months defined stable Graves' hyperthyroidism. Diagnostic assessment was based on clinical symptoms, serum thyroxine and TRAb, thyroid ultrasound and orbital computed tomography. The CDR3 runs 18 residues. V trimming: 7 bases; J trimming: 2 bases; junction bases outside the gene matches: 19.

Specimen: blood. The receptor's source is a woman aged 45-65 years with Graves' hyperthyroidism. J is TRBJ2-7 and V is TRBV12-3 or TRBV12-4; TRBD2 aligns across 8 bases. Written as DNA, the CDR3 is TGTGCCAGCATCTGTAGTCCCAGAGCGGGAGCCCAAACCTACGAGCAGTACTTC. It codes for CASICSPRAGAQTYEQYF.